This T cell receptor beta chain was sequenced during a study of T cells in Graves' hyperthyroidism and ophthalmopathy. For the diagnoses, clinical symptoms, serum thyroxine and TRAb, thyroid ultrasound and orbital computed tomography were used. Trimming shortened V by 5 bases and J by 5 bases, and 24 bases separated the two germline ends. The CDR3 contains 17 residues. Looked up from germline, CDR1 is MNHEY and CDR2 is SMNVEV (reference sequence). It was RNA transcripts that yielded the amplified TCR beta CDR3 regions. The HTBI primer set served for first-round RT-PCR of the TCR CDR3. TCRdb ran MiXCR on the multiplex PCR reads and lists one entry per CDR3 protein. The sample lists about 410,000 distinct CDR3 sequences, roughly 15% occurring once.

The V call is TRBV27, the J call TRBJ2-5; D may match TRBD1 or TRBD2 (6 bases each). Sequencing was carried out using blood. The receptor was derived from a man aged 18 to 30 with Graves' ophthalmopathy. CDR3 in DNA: TGTGCCAGCAGTGTAAGACCGATGGTCCGGGGGCAGGAGACCCAGTACTTC. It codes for CASSVRPMVRGQETQYF.